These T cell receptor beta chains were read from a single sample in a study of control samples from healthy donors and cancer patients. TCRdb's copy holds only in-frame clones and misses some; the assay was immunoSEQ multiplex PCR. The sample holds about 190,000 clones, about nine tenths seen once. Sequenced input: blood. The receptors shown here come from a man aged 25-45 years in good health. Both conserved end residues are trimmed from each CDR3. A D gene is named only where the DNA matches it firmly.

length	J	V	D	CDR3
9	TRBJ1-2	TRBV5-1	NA	ASSSSAGYT
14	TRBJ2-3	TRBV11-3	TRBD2	ASSHRTSGGTDTQY
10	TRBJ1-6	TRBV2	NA	ASRADNSPLH
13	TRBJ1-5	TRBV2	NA	ASKVASHSNQPQH
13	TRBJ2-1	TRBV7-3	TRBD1	ASSETGTGRNEQF
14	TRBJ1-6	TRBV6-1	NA	ASSELGPSGGPPLH
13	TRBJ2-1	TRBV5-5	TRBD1	ASSLQGDWYDEQF
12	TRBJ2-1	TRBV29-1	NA	SVEVGGSYNEQF
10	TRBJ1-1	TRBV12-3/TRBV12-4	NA	ASSVPGTEAF
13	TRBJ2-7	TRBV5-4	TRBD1	ASSPPGQGTYEQY
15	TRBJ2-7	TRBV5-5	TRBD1	ASSPTGRGRPIYEQY
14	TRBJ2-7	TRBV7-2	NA	ASSLSGGRGRFEQY
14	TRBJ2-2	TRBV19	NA	ASRTPRGSDTGELF
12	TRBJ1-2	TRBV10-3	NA	AISEGFQNYGYT
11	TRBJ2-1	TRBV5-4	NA	ASSLVEGGEQF
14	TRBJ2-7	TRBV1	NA	TSNRNRLTVFYEQY
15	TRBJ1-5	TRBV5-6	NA	ASSRTLTGVSNQPQH
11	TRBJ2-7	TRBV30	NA	AWGGSDGYEQY
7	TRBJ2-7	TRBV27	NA	ASSLQQY
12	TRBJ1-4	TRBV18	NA	ASSVTGTNEKLF
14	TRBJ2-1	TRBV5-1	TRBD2	ASGRTSGGPLKEQF
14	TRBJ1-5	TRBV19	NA	ASSPPRTLLNQPQH